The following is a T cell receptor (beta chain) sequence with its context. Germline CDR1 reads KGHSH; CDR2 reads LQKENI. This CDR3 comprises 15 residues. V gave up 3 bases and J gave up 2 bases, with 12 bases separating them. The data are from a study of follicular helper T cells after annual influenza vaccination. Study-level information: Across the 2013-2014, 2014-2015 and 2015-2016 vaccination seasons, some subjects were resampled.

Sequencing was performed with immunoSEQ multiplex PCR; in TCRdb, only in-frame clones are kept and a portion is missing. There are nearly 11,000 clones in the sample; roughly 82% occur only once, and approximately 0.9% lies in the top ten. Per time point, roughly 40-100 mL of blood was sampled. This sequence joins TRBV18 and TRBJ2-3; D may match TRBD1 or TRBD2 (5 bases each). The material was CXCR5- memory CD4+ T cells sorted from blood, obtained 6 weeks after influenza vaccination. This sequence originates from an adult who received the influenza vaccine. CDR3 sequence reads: CASSPLPGATDTQYF. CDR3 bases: TGTGCCAGCTCACCCTTACCCGGGGCCACAGATACGCAGTATTTT.